A single sample is the source of the 8 T cell receptor beta chains below, sequenced in a study of cytomegalovirus exposure and HLA in healthy donors. Method: immunoSEQ multiplex PCR; TCRdb's copy keeps in-frame clones and lacks some. The sample lists about 120,000 clones, about 85% seen once, with roughly 4.4% in the top ten. Sequenced: PBMCs. These receptor sequences come from a man between 18 and 29 years old in good health and CMV-seropositive.

The chain couples TRBV23-1 to TRBJ1-5; D is ambiguous. TRBV23-1 is identified as an open reading frame with a role that is uncertain. CDR3 length: 14 amino acids. With 4 bases removed from V and 5 bases from J, the gap between germline ends came to 12 bases. Here the CDR3 DNA reads TGCGCCAGCAGTCGGCACCCCCCCCATCAGCCCCAGCATTTT. This sequence encodes CASSRHPPHQPQHF.

The chain carries TRBV7-9 and TRBJ2-1; D is unclear. Germline-derived CDR1 and CDR2 are SEHNR and FQNEAQ (reference sequence). This CDR3 is built from 14 residues. V was clipped by 4 bases and J by 3 bases, with 10 bases between them. In nucleotides, the CDR3 is TGTGCCAGCAGCTCCCAACAGCTCTACAATGAGCAGTTCTTC. Translation: CASSSQQLYNEQFF. The full variable domain, completed using reference TRBV7-9 and TRBJ2-1, is DTGVSQNPRHKITKRGQNVTFRCDPISEHNRLYWYRQTLGQGPEFLTYFQNEAQLEKSRLLSDRFSAERPKGSFSTLEIQRTEQGDSAMYLCASSSQQLYNEQFFGPGTRLTVL.

The rearrangement joins TRBV6-5 to TRBJ1-5; D remains ambiguous. This CDR3 has 14 residues. Trimming shortened V by 7 bases and J by 1 base, and 11 bases separated the two germline ends. CDR1 and CDR2 (germline): MNHEY, SVGAGI. CDR3 protein: CASTLAGSNQPQHF. Written as DNA, the CDR3 is TGTGCCAGCACTCTCGCCGGGAGCAATCAGCCCCAGCATTTT.

The chain couples TRBV19 to TRBJ1-2; TRBD1 aligns across 10 bases. Germline values: CDR1 LNHDA, CDR2 SQIVND (reference sequence). The CDR3 length is 13 residues. The V segment lost 6 bases and the J segment 6 bases; nucleotides outside the gene matches: 4. The CDR3 DNA sequence: TGTGCCAGTAGGACAGGGGGCCTGGATGGCTACACCTTC. This sequence encodes CASRTGGLDGYTF. Variable domain in full (rest from reference TRBV19 and TRBJ1-2): DGGITQSPKYLFRKEGQNVTLSCEQNLNHDAMYWYRQDPGQGLRLIYYSQIVNDFQKGDIAEGYSVSREKKESFPLTVTSAQKNPTAFYLCASRTGGLDGYTFGSGTRLTVV.

In its sample, this clone was seen once. The rearrangement links TRBV10-1 to TRBJ2-7; TRBD1 might be the D (6 bases). Trimming removed 8 bases from V and 2 bases from J, with 16 bases in between. The CDR3 is made up of 14 amino acids. Germline assignment: CDR1 WNHNN and CDR2 SYGVQD (reference sequence). CDR3 DNA sequence: TGCGCCAGCGCCCAGGGGACCAAACCCTACGAGCAGTACTTC. Its protein is CASAQGTKPYEQYF.

The gene calls are TRBV6-6 and TRBJ2-2, with D possibly TRBD1 on 5 matching bases. Trimming shortened V by 4 bases and J by 3 bases, and 6 bases separated the two germline ends. CDR3 length: 13 amino acids. Germline V gene sequence: CDR1 MNHNY, CDR2 SVGAGI (reference sequence). The CDR3 sequence: CASSSRDTGELFF. For the CDR3, the DNA is TGTGCCAGCAGTTCCAGGGACACCGGGGAGCTGTTTTTT.

This clone was picked up a small number of times. The chain uses TRBV28 and TRBJ2-7, with TRBD2 as a possible D gene (5 bases). V was shortened by 5 bases and J by 2 bases, with 19 bases between the two germline ends. The CDR3 runs 16 residues. CDR1 is MDHEN, CDR2 SYDVKM, per germline. DNA for the CDR3: TGTGCCAGCAGTCCCAAAACTAGGAAGACGGCCTACGAGCAGTACTTC. It is translated as CASSPKTRKTAYEQYF.

CDR3 sequence reads: CASSQGWDREETQYF. The CDR3 DNA sequence: TGCGCCAGCAGCCAAGGTTGGGACAGAGAAGAGACCCAGTACTTC. J is TRBJ2-5 and V is TRBV4-3; 7 positions agree with TRBD1. Looked up from germline, CDR1 is LGHNA and CDR2 is YSLEER. CDR3 size: 15 residues. V lost 1 base to trimming and J lost 3 bases; unmatched junction nucleotides: 5.